The 2 T cell receptor beta chains in this list originate from one sample, sequenced in a study of memory B cells and T cells in multiple sclerosis (dated by TCRdb to 2017 to 2018). Their antigen targets remain unknown. Libraries came from the immunoSEQ multiplex PCR assay. The table comes from immuneACCESS by way of TCRdb, which keeps in-frame sequences with V and J called. Part of the clones is missing from these tables; in studies checked, under half for an unresolved V gene and the rest for unknown reasons. In all, the sample holds 25,000 to 35,000 clones, and 86% of those were seen once. Less than 3% of the sample lies in the top ten. Autoproliferating (CFSEdim) and non-proliferating (CFSEhi) T cell fractions were sequenced separately after stimulus-free culture of CFSE-labeled PBMCs. A total of some 50 million CFSE-labeled PBMCs were cultured for approximately seven days without stimulus, and replicate wells were then pooled.

Sequenced input: PBMCs from blood kept in culture. The receptors shown here come from a human donor with multiple sclerosis.

The rearrangement links TRBV6-5 to TRBJ1-1; D is unclear. CDR1 is MNHEY, CDR2 SVGAGI, per germline. The CDR3 spans 14 residues. The ends were cut back, 5 bases at V and 1 base at J, with 11 bases in the middle. Here the CDR3 reads CASSPRYSNTEAFF. The CDR3 region has the DNA TGTGCCAGCAGTCCGAGATACTCGAACACTGAAGCTTTCTTT.

The gene calls are TRBV28 and TRBJ2-3; 7 nucleotides match TRBD1. V was pared by 6 bases and J by 4 bases, with 10 bases of the junction left unmatched. Per germline, CDR1 MDHEN and CDR2 SYDVKM. This CDR3 has 15 residues. The CDR3 DNA reads as TGTGCCAGCAGCCTACCGGGACAGATATCAGATACGCAGTATTTT. Protein product: CASSLPGQISDTQYF.